These T cell receptor beta chains were read from a single sample in a study of blood T cell repertoires in COVID-19. Repertoires were generated with immunoSEQ multiplex PCR, while TCRdb's copy carries only in-frame clones and drops some. This table has roughly 250,000 clones, less than 90% appearing once. Sequencing used peripheral blood. The source is a woman between 40 and 50 years old who had recovered from COVID-19. The CDR3 runs from the conserved cysteine through the conserved F or W. The order of the fields is V gene, J gene, clone size, D gene, CDR3 protein, CDR3 DNA. D genes are given only for firm matches. Rows give clone size only sometimes, using once, few, many, or a class for an expanded clone.

TRBV6-5	TRBJ2-5	NA	TRBD2	CASSHREGETQYF	TGTGCCAGCAGTCATAGGGAGGGGGAGACCCAGTACTTC
TRBV27	TRBJ2-5	once	NA	CASRPLGGETQYF	TGTGCCAGCAGGCCCCTAGGTGGAGAGACCCAGTACTTC
TRBV9	TRBJ2-2	NA	TRBD2	CASSGGTSGNTGELFF	TGTGCCAGCAGCGGGGGGACTAGCGGTAACACCGGGGAGCTGTTTTTT
TRBV12-3/TRBV12-4	TRBJ1-5	NA	NA	CASSLKGNQPQHF	TGTGCCAGCAGTTTAAAGGGGAATCAGCCCCAGCATTTT
TRBV6-2/TRBV6-3	TRBJ1-5	once	NA	CASSRRTDQPQHF	TGTGCCAGCAGTCGCCGGACAGATCAGCCCCAGCATTTT
TRBV11-2	TRBJ2-7	NA	NA	CASSRSRQAVRGIYEQYF	TGTGCCAGCAGCAGAAGCCGACAGGCCGTAAGGGGAATCTACGAGCAGTACTTC
TRBV4-1	TRBJ2-7	NA	NA	CASSPEPFDSFSYEQYF	TGCGCCAGCAGCCCCGAGCCGTTCGACAGCTTTTCCTACGAGCAGTACTTC
TRBV19	TRBJ2-6	NA	TRBD1	CASTLRTGTSGANVLTF	TGTGCCAGTACTCTCAGGACAGGAACGTCTGGGGCCAACGTCCTGACTTTC
TRBV28	TRBJ2-7	NA	NA	CASTMSGPREQYF	TGTGCCAGCACCATGAGTGGGCCTCGCGAGCAGTACTTC
TRBV7-9	TRBJ1-2	NA	TRBD1	CASSSRDRGGYTF	TGTGCCAGCAGCTCCCGGGACAGGGGCGGCTACACCTTC
TRBV5-1	TRBJ1-1	NA	NA	CASSLVPGAEAFF	TGCGCCAGCAGCTTGGTCCCAGGGGCTGAAGCTTTCTTT
TRBV2	TRBJ1-3	NA	NA	CASSEQARNTIYF	TGTGCCAGCAGTGAACAGGCCAGAAACACCATATATTTT
TRBV4-1	TRBJ1-3	few	NA	CASSQDPGAGNTIYF	TGCGCCAGCAGCCAAGACCCGGGGGCTGGAAACACCATATATTTT
TRBV11-3	TRBJ2-6	NA	TRBD1	CASSETGSGANVLTF	TGTGCCAGCAGCGAGACAGGGTCTGGGGCCAACGTCCTGACTTTC
TRBV6-5	TRBJ1-2	NA	NA	CASSYGQRYGYTF	TGTGCCAGCAGTTACGGACAGCGCTATGGCTACACCTTC
TRBV28	TRBJ2-1	NA	TRBD1	CASSFPFGTGLRYNEQFF	TGTGCCAGCAGTTTCCCGTTCGGGACAGGGCTTAGGTACAATGAGCAGTTCTTC
TRBV18	TRBJ1-1	NA	TRBD1	CASSPLTGVNTEAFF	TGTGCCAGCTCACCCTTGACAGGGGTGAACACTGAAGCTTTCTTT
TRBV7-9	TRBJ2-1	NA	TRBD2	CASSQNSGTSLYNEQFF	TGTGCCAGCAGTCAGAACTCCGGGACTAGCCTTTACAATGAGCAGTTCTTC
TRBV2	TRBJ2-1	NA	NA	CASSGSYEQFF	TGTGCCAGCAGCGGGTCCTATGAGCAGTTCTTC
TRBV11-2	TRBJ1-1	NA	NA	CASRPTANTEAFF	TGTGCCAGCAGACCTACAGCGAACACTGAAGCTTTCTTT
TRBV5-1	TRBJ1-4	NA	NA	CASSPDGGWLTNEKLFF	TGCGCCAGCAGCCCCGACGGGGGGTGGCTAACTAATGAAAAACTGTTTTTT
TRBV5-1	TRBJ1-6	NA	TRBD1	CASSTGQGNSPLHF	TGCGCCAGCAGCACGGGACAGGGTAATTCACCCCTCCACTTT
TRBV5-1	TRBJ2-5	NA	TRBD2	CASSNPSSGGSETQYF	TGCGCCAGCAGCAACCCGAGTAGCGGGGGTTCGGAGACCCAGTACTTC
TRBV27	TRBJ2-5	NA	TRBD2	CATQDLAGGVKTQYF	TGTGCCACCCAGGATTTAGCGGGGGGGGTTAAGACCCAGTACTTC
TRBV9	TRBJ2-5	once	NA	CASNGGAGQETQYF	TGTGCCAGCAACGGTGGGGCAGGGCAAGAGACCCAGTACTTC
TRBV9	TRBJ2-7	NA	TRBD2	CASSLRGGFSYEQYF	TGTGCCAGCAGCCTCCGCGGGGGTTTCTCCTACGAGCAGTACTTC
TRBV4-1	TRBJ1-5	NA	TRBD1	CASSQPGQGSNQPQHF	TGCGCCAGCAGCCAACCGGGACAGGGAAGCAATCAGCCCCAGCATTTT
TRBV5-5	TRBJ1-6	NA	NA	CASRLGEAITPLHF	TGTGCCAGCAGATTGGGAGAGGCGATAACACCCCTCCACTTT
TRBV11-3	TRBJ2-7	NA	NA	CASSSRTPGYEQYF	TGTGCCAGCAGCTCCCGGACACCCGGCTACGAGCAGTACTTC
TRBV11-1	TRBJ2-7	NA	NA	CASSSARTGSYEQYF	TGTGCCAGCAGCTCGGCCCGCACGGGCTCCTACGAGCAGTACTTC
TRBV5-1	TRBJ2-3	NA	TRBD1	CASSQVGQVTDTQYF	TGCGCCAGCAGCCAGGTGGGACAGGTCACAGATACGCAGTATTTT
TRBV19	TRBJ1-4	NA	NA	CASSIQGHNEKLFF	TGTGCCAGTAGTATCCAGGGACATAATGAAAAACTGTTTTTT
TRBV11-2	TRBJ2-5	NA	NA	CASSLGTAQETQYF	TGTGCCAGCAGCTTGGGCACGGCCCAAGAGACCCAGTACTTC
TRBV18	TRBJ1-5	NA	NA	CASSPGTPSNQPQHF	TGTGCCAGCTCACCAGGGACACCCAGCAATCAGCCCCAGCATTTT
TRBV7-2	TRBJ2-5	NA	NA	CASSEPPLSFQETQYF	TGTGCCAGCAGCGAACCGCCATTGAGCTTCCAAGAGACCCAGTACTTC
TRBV21-1	TRBJ2-3	few	NA	CASSSPTGVGTDTQYF	TGTGCCAGCAGCTCCCCGACAGGGGTAGGGACAGATACGCAGTATTTT
TRBV5-1	TRBJ1-6	few	TRBD1	CASSGGTATNSPLHF	TGCGCCAGCAGCGGAGGGACAGCAACTAATTCACCCCTCCACTTT
TRBV6-6	TRBJ2-3	many	NA	CASSTRQADTQYF	TGTGCCAGCAGCACCCGACAGGCAGATACGCAGTATTTT
TRBV30	TRBJ2-3	NA	TRBD2	CAWSVQAGEADTQYF	TGTGCCTGGAGTGTACAAGCGGGGGAAGCAGATACGCAGTATTTT
TRBV29-1	TRBJ2-2	NA	TRBD1	CSVALDRDTGELFF	TGCAGCGTTGCTTTGGACAGGGACACCGGGGAGCTGTTTTTT
TRBV28	TRBJ1-4	NA	NA	CASREQGNEKLFF	TGTGCCAGCAGGGAACAGGGTAATGAAAAACTGTTTTTT
TRBV19	TRBJ1-5	NA	NA	CASRDAGRYSNQPQHF	TGTGCCAGTAGAGACGCGGGACGGTATAGCAATCAGCCCCAGCATTTT
TRBV5-1	TRBJ2-1	once	TRBD2	CASSGGGFSSYNEQFF	TGCGCCAGCAGCGGCGGGGGGTTTAGCTCCTACAATGAGCAGTTCTTC
TRBV5-1	TRBJ2-2	NA	NA	CASSLAEIRGRTGELFF	TGCGCCAGCAGCTTGGCCGAGATCAGGGGCAGGACCGGGGAGCTGTTTTTT
TRBV29-1	TRBJ2-1	NA	NA	CSVGRAYEQFF	TGCAGCGTTGGGAGGGCTTACGAGCAGTTCTTC
TRBV12-3/TRBV12-4	TRBJ2-5	NA	NA	CASSLGTRETQYF	TGTGCCAGCAGTTTGGGCACCCGGGAGACCCAGTACTTC
TRBV3-1/TRBV3-2	TRBJ1-5	few	NA	CASSQSSGDQPQHF	TGTGCCAGCAGCCAAAGTTCAGGGGATCAGCCCCAGCATTTT
TRBV27	TRBJ2-1	NA	NA	CATRVWGLNEQFF	TGTGCCACCCGGGTGTGGGGCCTCAATGAGCAGTTCTTC
TRBV4-1	TRBJ2-5	NA	TRBD2	CASSQSGGARETQYF	TGCGCCAGCAGCCAAAGCGGGGGGGCCCGAGAGACCCAGTACTTC
TRBV10-3	TRBJ2-2	NA	TRBD2	CAISESTSGATGELFF	TGTGCCATCAGTGAGTCGACTAGCGGGGCCACCGGGGAGCTGTTTTTT
TRBV27	TRBJ1-4	few	TRBD1	CASSPGQPNEKLFF	TGTGCCAGTTCTCCGGGACAGCCTAATGAAAAACTGTTTTTT